The next 5 T cell receptor beta chains were all read from a single sample in a study of blood T cell repertoires in COVID-19 (dated by TCRdb to the early 2020s). Libraries came from the immunoSEQ multiplex PCR assay. The table comes from immuneACCESS by way of TCRdb, which keeps in-frame sequences with V and J called. Part of the clones is missing from these tables; in studies checked, under half for an unresolved V gene and the rest for unknown reasons. The sample yields 150,000 to 200,000 clones; about 88% were counted once. The ten most abundant clones make up 0.99% of the sample. The sample was peripheral blood. The receptors here all came from a young man with acute or convalescent COVID-19.

The chain combines TRBV3-1 (or the pseudogene TRBV3-2) with TRBJ1-4, with a possible D match to TRBD1 (5 bases). V was clipped by 1 base and J by 0 bases, with 9 bases between them. Germline CDR1 reads LGHDT; CDR2 reads YNNKEL (reference sequence). CDR3 length: 16 residues. In DNA form, the CDR3 reads TGTGCCAGCAGCCAAGGTCCGACAGCAACTAATGAAAAACTGTTTTTT. Protein: CASSQGPTATNEKLFF.

CDR3: CASSRPGLAGANEQYF. CDR3 DNA sequence: TGTGCCAGCAGCCGACCGGGACTAGCGGGGGCCAACGAGCAGTACTTC. The J gene is TRBJ2-7, the V gene TRBV3-1 (or the pseudogene TRBV3-2); 14 bases fit TRBD2. In germline, CDR1 is LGHDT, CDR2 YNNKEL (reference sequence). V lost 4 bases, J lost 5 bases, and 7 bases stayed unmatched. This CDR3 spans 16 amino acids.

V usage is TRBV6-5 and J usage is TRBJ2-7; possibly TRBD2 for D (7 bases). V lost 5 bases and J lost 0, with 14 bases in between. The CDR3 spans 15 residues. Germline CDR1 reads MNHEY; CDR2 reads SVGAGI. CDR3 region: CASSPRGASSYEQYV. For the CDR3, the DNA is TGTGCCAGCAGTCCCCGGGGGGCGAGCTCCTACGAGCAGTACGTC.

The chain carries TRBV7-8 and TRBJ2-5, with 10 nucleotides matching TRBD2. V gave up 5 bases and J gave up 4 bases; unmatched junction bases: 10. CDR3 length: 16 residues. Germline CDR1 and CDR2: SGHVS and FQNEAQ. The CDR3 sequence is CASSITSGDRGETQYF. CDR3 DNA: TGTGCCAGCAGCATAACTAGCGGGGACCGGGGAGAGACCCAGTACTTC.

The genes are TRBV6-5 and TRBJ2-7, with TRBD1 identical over 7 bases. The junction had 3 bases not matched to a gene; V was cut back by 6 bases and J by 4 bases. The germline gives CDR1 MNHEY, CDR2 SVGAGI. The CDR3 totals 12 residues. DNA of the CDR3: TGTGCCAGCAGAGAGACAGGGTACGAGCAGTACGTC. Its protein is CASRETGYEQYV.